This is a list of T cell receptor beta chains from one sample in a study of Graves' ophthalmopathy and Graves' hyperthyroidism. Each CDR3 protein gets one entry after TCRdb re-called the multiplex PCR reads with MiXCR. The data show under 350,000 distinct CDR3 sequences, 17% seen once. Sequenced material: peripheral blood. These receptors originate from an adult man with Graves' ophthalmopathy. Each CDR3 is given with its conserved first and last residue. Each record gives: J gene, clone size, V gene, D gene, CDR3 protein, CDR3 DNA. The D gene is left open where the match is weak. A row's size may be missing; if present it is once, few, many or a size class.

TRBJ1-2 | many | TRBV12-3/TRBV12-4 | . | CASSLSRDWEYGYTF | TGTGCCAGCAGTTTATCCCGGGACTGGGAGTATGGCTACACCTTC
TRBJ2-5 | many | TRBV15 | TRBD2 | CATSTTSARETQYF | TGTGCCACCAGCACGACTAGCGCTAGGGAGACCCAGTACTTC
TRBJ1-1 | many | TRBV6-5 | . | CASKPGLIMNTEAFF | TGTGCCAGCAAGCCGGGACTGATCATGAACACTGAAGCTTTCTTT
TRBJ2-7 | few | TRBV12-3/TRBV12-4 | . | CASSRGTVSYEQYF | TGTGCCAGCAGCCGGGGGACAGTCTCCTACGAGCAGTACTTC
TRBJ2-5 | many | TRBV28 | . | CASSQSGSVPETQYF | TGTGCCAGCAGCCAATCGGGATCCGTCCCAGAGACCCAGTACTTC
TRBJ1-1 | many | TRBV6-1 | . | CASSGILRRF | TGTGCCAGCAGTGGCATTTTGCGGCGTTTT
TRBJ2-7 | . | TRBV6-2/TRBV6-3 | . | CASSPYGSTYEQYF | TGTGCCAGCAGTCCCTACGGCAGTACCTACGAGCAGTACTTC
TRBJ2-2 | many | TRBV29-1 | TRBD1 | CSAGTGGSGELFF | TGCAGCGCCGGGACAGGGGGCTCGGGGGAGCTGTTTTTT
TRBJ1-1 | . | TRBV9 | TRBD1 | CASSATGLGTEAFF | TGTGCCAGCAGCGCGACAGGGCTTGGAACTGAAGCTTTCTTT
TRBJ2-7 | many | TRBV20-1 | . | CSANGGRINEQYF | TGCAGTGCTAATGGGGGGAGGATCAACGAGCAGTACTTC
TRBJ2-5 | many | TRBV29-1 | . | CSVVWAREPQETQYF | TGCAGCGTCGTGTGGGCCAGGGAACCGCAAGAGACCCAGTACTTC
TRBJ1-1 | many | TRBV12-3/TRBV12-4 | . | CASSTGTLEAFF | TGTGCCAGCAGTACCGGGACATTAGAAGCTTTCTTT
TRBJ1-5 | many | TRBV5-5 | . | CASSRDIDSNQPQHF | TGTGCCAGCAGTCGGGACATCGATAGCAATCAGCCCCAGCATTTT
TRBJ1-1 | many | TRBV19 | . | CASRTVKGAEAFF | TGTGCCAGTAGGACAGTAAAGGGCGCTGAAGCTTTCTTT
TRBJ1-1 | once | TRBV12-3/TRBV12-4 | . | CASGATEAFF | TGTGCCAGCGGGGCCACTGAAGCTTTCTTT
TRBJ2-7 | many | TRBV12-3/TRBV12-4 | . | CASSTTGTIYEQYF | TGTGCCAGCAGTACAACCGGGACAATCTACGAGCAGTACTTC
TRBJ1-1 | many | TRBV3-1 | . | CASSQAGNTEAFF | TGCGCCAGCAGCCAAGCAGGGAACACTGAAGCTTTCTTT
TRBJ1-6 | . | TRBV11-2 | TRBD1 | CASSSPGQYNSPLHF | TGTGCCAGCAGCAGCCCGGGACAGTATAATTCACCCCTCCACTTT
TRBJ2-7 | many | TRBV30 | . | CAWTVGDSSYEQYF | TGTGCCTGGACAGTAGGTGACAGCTCCTACGAGCAGTACTTC
TRBJ2-7 | . | TRBV6-1 | . | CASSTVGATYEQYF | TGTGCCAGCAGTACCGTGGGGGCTACCTACGAGCAGTACTTC
TRBJ1-6 | . | TRBV27 | TRBD1 | CASSLTGAYSPLHF | TGTGCCAGCAGTTTGACAGGGGCCTATTCACCCCTCCACTTT
TRBJ2-5 | many | TRBV4-1 | . | CASSQTPGRGQETQYF | TGCGCCAGCAGCCAGACCCCCGGGCGGGGACAAGAGACCCAGTACTTC
TRBJ2-7 | . | TRBV10-1 | TRBD2 | CASSVILAGGREQYF | TGCGCCAGCAGTGTTATCCTAGCGGGAGGACGCGAGCAGTACTTC
TRBJ2-2 | many | TRBV7-6 | . | CASIAGRGTGELFF | TGTGCCAGCATCGCAGGGCGGGGCACCGGGGAGCTGTTTTTT
TRBJ1-1 | many | TRBV29-1 | TRBD1 | CSVAGTAMGTEAFF | TGCAGCGTTGCCGGGACAGCTATGGGTACTGAAGCTTTCTTT
TRBJ2-7 | many | TRBV20-1 | . | CSASRLAYEQYF | TGCAGTGCTAGCCGGCTCGCCTACGAGCAGTACTTC
TRBJ2-3 | few | TRBV5-4 | TRBD2 | CASSAGGAGTDTQYF | TGTGCCAGCAGCGCGGGGGGGGCCGGGACAGATACGCAGTATTTT
TRBJ2-5 | many | TRBV2 | . | CASRVNRETQYF | TGTGCCAGCCGAGTCAATCGGGAGACCCAGTACTTC
TRBJ1-2 | many | TRBV2 | TRBD1 | CASSPGQESYGYTF | TGTGCCAGCAGTCCGGGACAGGAGTCCTATGGCTACACCTTC